Reported below is one TCR beta chain. Antigen specificity is unknown. This record belongs to a study of radiation and T cells in renal cell carcinoma. General study findings and limits: Pretreatment tumor biopsies were lacking, so baseline clonotypes are unknown. Top tumor clonotypes rose in blood 2 weeks post-radiation, then contracted.

Specified time point: blood 4 weeks post-SBRT, at nephrectomy. The treatment was: 15 Gy SBRT to primary tumor, nephrectomy 4 weeks later. After SBRT, blood was collected at 2 and 4 weeks, plus baseline. The tumor was a clear cell renal cell carcinoma. The repertoire was sequenced with immunoSEQ multiplex PCR; TCRdb's copy has only in-frame clones and lacks some. The table lists around 180,000 clones, approximately 90% of them singletons. V trimming: 1 base; J trimming: 3 bases; junction bases outside the gene matches: 2. CDR3 length equals 15 residues. Per germline, CDR1 LNHDA and CDR2 SQIVND (reference sequence).

The TCR was taken from a woman aged 45-65 years with renal cell carcinoma. The sample was blood, taken from a patient whose treatment included radiotherapy and nephrectomy. The V gene is TRBV19, the J gene TRBJ2-7; the match to TRBD1 covers 11 bases. CDR3 residues: CASSIAGTGGYEQYF. Here the CDR3 DNA reads TGTGCCAGTAGTATAGCAGGGACAGGGGGCTACGAGCAGTACTTC.